Detailed here is one TCR beta chain. The antigen is unknown. These data originate in a study of cytomegalovirus exposure and HLA in healthy donors. Study results and limitations: An analysis that came later showed most CMV-associated TCR beta chains appearing HLA-restricted. An analysis was carried out at a later point. It showed that HLA-associated TCR beta chains were more clonally expanded than equally common non-associated chains.

PCR employed 60 Vbeta and 13 Jbeta primers. The method was immunoSEQ multiplex PCR; TCRdb's version includes in-frame clones alone and lacks a portion of them. This table holds 200,000 or so clones, more than 60% found once. Germline V gives CDR1 MDHEN, CDR2 SYDVKM. CDR3 size: 16 residues. V was clipped by 8 bases and J by 0 bases; unmatched bases: 6. Sequencing input: PBMCs. The chain couples TRBV28 to TRBJ2-6, with 8 nucleotides matching TRBD1. The TCR comes from a woman between 25 and 40 years old in good health and CMV-seropositive. CDR3 residues: CASGTGSFSGANVLTF. For the CDR3, the DNA is TGTGCCAGCGGGACAGGTTCCTTCTCTGGGGCCAACGTCCTGACTTTC.